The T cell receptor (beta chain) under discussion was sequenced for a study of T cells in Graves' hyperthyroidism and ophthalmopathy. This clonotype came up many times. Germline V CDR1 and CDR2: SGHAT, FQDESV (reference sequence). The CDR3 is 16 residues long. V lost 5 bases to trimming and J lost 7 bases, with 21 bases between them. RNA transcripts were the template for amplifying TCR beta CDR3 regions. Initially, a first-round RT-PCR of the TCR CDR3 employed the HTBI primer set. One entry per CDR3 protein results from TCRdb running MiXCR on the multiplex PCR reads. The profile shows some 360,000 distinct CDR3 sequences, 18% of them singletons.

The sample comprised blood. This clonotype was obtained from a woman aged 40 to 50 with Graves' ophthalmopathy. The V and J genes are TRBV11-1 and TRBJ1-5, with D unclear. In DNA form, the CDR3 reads TGTGCCAGCAGCCTCACCCCGGACGGATCGCCGCAGCCCCAGCATTTT. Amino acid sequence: CASSLTPDGSPQPQHF.